The rows below give T cell receptor beta chains drawn from one sample of a study of blood T cell repertoires in COVID-19. Sequenced by immunoSEQ multiplex PCR; TCRdb stores in-frame clones only, minus some. This sample has more than 300,000 clones; roughly 80% occur once, and the top ten carry about 5.4%. The sample consisted of PBMCs or T cells enriched from blood (not recorded which). The source is a woman aged 45-60 years who had recovered from COVID-19. Both conserved end residues are part of each CDR3. D genes are given only for firm matches. Not all rows give a size; the values are once, few, many and, for expanded clones, a class.

D | J | size | V | CDR3 | DNA
TRBD1 | TRBJ1-4 | few | TRBV18 | CASSQTTGGKNEKLFF | TGTGCCAGCTCACAAACGACAGGGGGCAAGAATGAAAAACTGTTTTTT
- | TRBJ2-7 | - | TRBV4-3 | CASSQDSIRTSYEQYF | TGCGCCAGCAGCCAAGATTCTATCCGGACTTCCTACGAGCAGTACTTC
- | TRBJ2-1 | - | TRBV2 | CASSEGPMVYNEQFF | TGTGCCAGCAGTGAAGGGCCGATGGTCTACAATGAGCAGTTCTTC
TRBD1 | TRBJ1-5 | - | TRBV12-3/TRBV12-4 | CASSQGQNQPQHF | TGTGCCAGCAGCCAGGGACAGAATCAGCCCCAGCATTTT
- | TRBJ1-1 | - | TRBV19 | CASSRLGGRTEAFF | TGTGCCAGTAGCCGACTCGGTGGAAGGACTGAAGCTTTCTTT
- | TRBJ2-5 | - | TRBV19 | CASSPSQQETQYF | TGTGCCAGTAGTCCGTCACAACAAGAGACCCAGTACTTC
TRBD2 | TRBJ2-2 | once | TRBV6-2/TRBV6-3 | CASSIIGTSGESGELFF | TGTGCCAGCAGTATAATCGGGACTAGCGGGGAATCCGGGGAGCTGTTTTTT
- | TRBJ2-5 | - | TRBV27 | CASGRETQYF | TGTGCCAGCGGGCGAGAGACCCAGTACTTC
TRBD1 | TRBJ1-4 | - | TRBV12-5 | CASGLVPETGYEKLFF | TGTGCTAGTGGTTTGGTCCCTGAGACAGGGTATGAAAAACTGTTTTTT
- | TRBJ2-7 | - | TRBV5-4 | CASSLVGGQAAREQYF | TGTGCCAGCAGCTTGGTGGGGGGGCAGGCGGCGCGAGAGCAGTACTTC
- | TRBJ2-7 | - | TRBV7-8 | CASSLTTYEQYF | TGTGCCAGCAGCTTAACAACCTACGAGCAGTACTTC
TRBD2 | TRBJ2-1 | - | TRBV3-1/TRBV3-2 | CASSQEGGSGSYNEQFF | TGTGCCAGCAGCCAAGAAGGCGGGAGCGGTTCGTACAATGAGCAGTTCTTC
- | TRBJ1-2 | - | TRBV5-4 | CASSSSSSGGYGYTF | TGTGCCAGCAGCTCATCAAGTTCCGGGGGTTATGGCTACACCTTC
- | TRBJ1-2 | - | TRBV5-4 | CASSPRGGPNYGYTF | TGTGCCAGCAGCCCCCGGGGAGGTCCCAACTATGGCTACACCTTC
TRBD1 | TRBJ1-1 | - | TRBV11-1 | CASSISTGTGRTEAFF | TGTGCCAGCAGCATCTCTACCGGGACAGGTCGCACTGAAGCTTTCTTT
- | TRBJ2-7 | - | TRBV3-1/TRBV3-2 | CASSQGAYEQYF | TGTGCCAGCAGCCAAGGAGCCTACGAGCAGTACTTC
- | TRBJ1-1 | - | TRBV29-1 | CSARQNMNTEAFF | TGCAGCGCACGACAGAATATGAACACTGAAGCTTTCTTT
- | TRBJ2-4 | - | TRBV11-2 | CASSPFAGAKNIQYF | TGTGCCAGCAGCCCTTTTGCGGGAGCCAAAAACATTCAGTACTTC
- | TRBJ1-2 | - | TRBV3-1/TRBV3-2 | CASSLGEANGYTF | TGTGCCAGCAGCCTCGGGGAAGCTAATGGCTACACCTTC
TRBD2 | TRBJ2-1 | - | TRBV6-4 | CASSLWSGSLARNEQFF | TGTGCCAGCAGTCTTTGGAGCGGGAGCCTGGCTCGGAATGAGCAGTTCTTC
- | TRBJ1-1 | - | TRBV19 | CASSIVWGDKNTEAFF | TGTGCCAGTAGTATTGTATGGGGCGATAAGAACACTGAAGCTTTCTTT
TRBD1 | TRBJ1-5 | - | TRBV19 | CASSIQGDRGYGNQPQHF | TGTGCCAGTAGTATTCAAGGGGACAGGGGGTACGGCAATCAGCCCCAGCATTTT
TRBD1 | TRBJ2-2 | many | TRBV7-7 | CASSWGRGSSRNTGELFF | TGTGCCAGCAGCTGGGGCAGGGGGAGTAGTAGGAACACCGGGGAGCTGTTTTTT
TRBD2 | TRBJ2-3 | once | TRBV7-2 | CASSSGLAESDTQYF | TGTGCCAGCAGCTCAGGACTAGCCGAGTCAGATACGCAGTATTTT
TRBD1 | TRBJ2-7 | - | TRBV5-4 | CASSLGDRGLSYEQYF | TGTGCCAGCAGCTTGGGAGACAGGGGCCTATCCTACGAGCAGTACTTC
- | TRBJ1-1 | - | TRBV7-9 | CASSFGGRGTEAFF | TGTGCCAGCAGCTTCGGCGGGAGGGGGACTGAAGCTTTCTTT
- | TRBJ2-7 | - | TRBV7-8 | CASSLTSYEQYF | TGTGCCAGCAGTCTCACATCTTACGAGCAGTACTTC
TRBD2 | TRBJ2-7 | - | TRBV6-2/TRBV6-3 | CASSPPRGSGKYEQYF | TGTGCCAGCAGCCCCCCCCGCGGGAGCGGGAAATACGAGCAGTACTTC
- | TRBJ1-2 | - | TRBV5-6 | CASSLFLSGNTF | TGTGCCAGCAGCTTGTTTTTAAGCGGAAACACCTTC
- | TRBJ1-5 | - | TRBV27 | CASTIPYWGGQRWGENQPQHF | TGTGCCAGCACTATTCCCTACTGGGGGGGACAACGGTGGGGAGAAAATCAGCCCCAGCATTTT
- | TRBJ2-1 | - | TRBV29-1 | CSVRSSYNEQFF | TGCAGCGTACGGAGCTCCTACAATGAGCAGTTCTTC
- | TRBJ1-2 | - | TRBV7-9 | CASSLENKLNFGGYTF | TGTGCCAGCAGCTTAGAGAACAAACTTAACTTCGGGGGCTACACCTTC
TRBD1 | TRBJ1-2 | - | TRBV27 | CASSSIGQAHVNYGYTF | TGTGCCAGCAGTTCCATAGGACAGGCCCACGTTAACTATGGCTACACCTTC
TRBD2 | TRBJ2-2 | few | TRBV3-1/TRBV3-2 | CASSLEPIGGDGELFF | TGTGCCAGCAGCCTCGAGCCCATTGGGGGGGACGGGGAGCTGTTTTTT
TRBD1 | TRBJ2-2 | - | TRBV5-1 | CASGTGANTGELFF | TGCGCCAGCGGAACAGGGGCGAACACCGGGGAGCTGTTTTTT
- | TRBJ1-3 | - | TRBV7-2 | CASSLVNLWQSGNTIYF | TGTGCCAGCAGCTTAGTAAATTTATGGCAGTCTGGAAACACCATATATTTT
- | TRBJ1-1 | few | TRBV18 | CASSPVGGRGNTEAFF | TGTGCCAGCTCACCAGTGGGCGGCAGGGGAAACACTGAAGCTTTCTTT
- | TRBJ2-7 | once | TRBV7-2 | CASNRRAADYEQYF | TGTGCCAGCAACCGAAGGGCAGCGGACTACGAGCAGTACTTC
TRBD1 | TRBJ1-4 | - | TRBV28 | CASSTLFPTGPDRKLFF | TGTGCCAGCAGTACCCTGTTCCCGACAGGGCCCGACAGAAAACTGTTTTTT
- | TRBJ1-3 | - | TRBV28 | CASSLFRQGQTGNTIYF | TGTGCCAGCAGTTTATTCCGCCAGGGACAAACTGGAAACACCATATATTTT
TRBD1 | TRBJ1-5 | - | TRBV19 | CASSPGQGIQPQHF | TGTGCCAGTAGTCCAGGACAGGGTATTCAGCCCCAGCATTTT
- | TRBJ2-7 | few | TRBV11-3 | CASSSSWGQNYEQYF | TGTGCCAGCAGCTCAAGCTGGGGGCAAAACTACGAGCAGTACTTC
- | TRBJ2-7 | - | TRBV6-5 | CASRQQGFAYEQYF | TGTGCCAGCAGGCAACAGGGATTCGCCTACGAGCAGTACTTC
TRBD2 | TRBJ2-5 | few | TRBV7-7 | CASSSGLAGAQETQYF | TGTGCCAGCAGCAGCGGACTAGCGGGGGCACAAGAGACCCAGTACTTC
- | TRBJ1-1 | once | TRBV30 | CAWKGQTNTEAFF | TGTGCCTGGAAGGGACAAACCAACACTGAAGCTTTCTTT
- | TRBJ1-4 | few | TRBV30 | CAWSGSEKLFF | TGTGCCTGGAGTGGCAGTGAAAAACTGTTTTTT
- | TRBJ2-6 | - | TRBV6-5 | CASTRKLGANVLTF | TGTGCCAGCACGAGAAAGTTAGGGGCCAACGTCCTGACTTTC
TRBD1 | TRBJ1-5 | - | TRBV30 | CAWDRDNQPQHF | TGTGCCTGGGACAGGGACAATCAGCCCCAGCATTTT
- | TRBJ2-3 | - | TRBV14 | CASSQSGADTQYF | TGTGCCAGCAGCCAATCGGGGGCAGATACGCAGTATTTT
- | TRBJ2-7 | - | TRBV9 | CASSVGTAPGSEQYF | TGTGCCAGCAGCGTAGGGACAGCGCCAGGATCGGAGCAGTACTTC
- | TRBJ1-2 | - | TRBV7-9 | CASSLDGRPSNYGYTF | TGTGCCAGCAGCTTAGACGGCAGGCCATCTAACTATGGCTACACCTTC
- | TRBJ2-1 | - | TRBV6-1 | CASSEQGGSYNEQFF | TGTGCCAGCAGTGAGCAGGGGGGCTCCTACAATGAGCAGTTCTTC